Shown below are 30 T cell receptor beta chains from a single sample sequenced in a study of shared clonotypes between healthy human individuals. Repertoires were generated with immunoSEQ multiplex PCR, while TCRdb's copy carries only in-frame clones and drops some. The sample has approximately 470,000 clones, approximately 81% seen once; the top ten hold about 12%. Sequencing input: PBMCs. The receptors stem from a middle-aged woman in good health. Some clones in this sample may be carry-over from other donors' samples.

Details on this clone: A read error may be the cause here, since a much bigger clone is one base away. The sample holds other DNA sequences that translate to the same CDR3. This chain joins TRBV9 and TRBJ1-3, with D unclear. This CDR3 is built from 15 residues. Germline V lookup: CDR1 SGDLS, CDR2 YYNGEE. The CDR3 region is CASSVDQLSGNTIYF. In DNA form, the CDR3 reads TGTGCCAGCAGCGTAGACCAACTCTCTGGAAACACCATATACTTT.

To note about this clone: Other DNA sequences within the sample encode an identical CDR3. The chain carries TRBV5-1 and TRBJ2-3; 10 bases align to TRBD2. Germline V gene sequence: CDR1 SGHRS, CDR2 YFSETQ. CDR3 length: 16 amino acids. Trimming took 0 bases from V and 0 from J; bases not matched to a gene: 1. CDR3 sequence (DNA): TGCGCCAGCAGCTTGGGGACTAGCGGTAGCACAGATACGCAGTATTTT. It specifies CASSLGTSGSTDTQYF.

This clone has a handful of counts. DNA for the CDR3: TGTGCCAGTAGGGGGACAGGGATGACGAACACCGGGGAGCTGTTTTTT. Amino acid sequence: CASRGTGMTNTGELFF. The rearrangement joins TRBV19 to TRBJ2-2; 9 bases fit TRBD1. From germline, CDR1 is LNHDA and CDR2 SQIVND (reference sequence). V lost 6 bases, J lost 0 bases, and 5 bases stayed unmatched. This CDR3 has 16 amino acids.

The rearrangement links TRBV27 to TRBJ1-2, with TRBD1 matching 7 bases. The V and J ends lost 6 bases and 1 base, in that order; junction bases with no gene match: 8. Germline V gives CDR1 MNHEY, CDR2 SMNVEV (reference sequence). The CDR3 is 15 amino acids. The CDR3 protein is CASSPADRVNYGYTF. Written as DNA, the CDR3 is TGTGCCAGCAGCCCTGCTGACAGGGTTAACTATGGCTACACCTTC.

The genes are TRBV5-6 and TRBJ2-7, with unresolved D. The CDR3 spans 11 residues. Trimming shortened V by 6 bases and J by 6 bases, and 10 bases separated the two germline ends. Germline assignment: CDR1 SGHDT and CDR2 YYEEEE. The CDR3: CASTRLGEQYF. CDR3 nucleotides: TGTGCCAGCACCCGGTTAGGCGAGCAGTACTTC.

This chain uses TRBV5-1 with TRBJ2-7, with 8 bases identical to TRBD2. The junction had 11 bases not matched to a gene; V was cut back by 3 bases and J by 6 bases. CDR3 length equals 15 residues. CDR1 is SGHRS and CDR2 is YFSETQ in the germline V gene. CDR3 DNA sequence: TGCGCCAGCAGCTCCCAGGGGACTAGTACCGGCGAGCAGTACTTC. As protein: CASSSQGTSTGEQYF.

The J gene is TRBJ1-2, the V gene TRBV9; 7 bases map to TRBD1. Germline V lookup: CDR1 SGDLS, CDR2 YYNGEE. This CDR3 region has 16 residues. J was trimmed by 5 bases and V by 3 bases; bases with no gene match: 13. The CDR3 is CASSGGTVGTPYGYTF. Written as DNA, the CDR3 is TGTGCCAGCAGCGGAGGGACAGTGGGAACTCCTTATGGCTACACCTTC. Based on the CDR3 plus reference TRBV9 and TRBJ1-2, the full variable domain is DSGVTQTPKHLITATGQRVTLRCSPRSGDLSVYWYQQSLDQGLQFLIQYYNGEERAKGNILERFSAQQFPDLHSELNLSSLELGDSALYFCASSGGTVGTPYGYTFGSGTRLTVV.

This clone has just one count. A far larger clone lies a single base away; this is likely a read error. The V and J genes are TRBV14 and TRBJ2-1, with 7 bases that match TRBD1. CDR1 and CDR2 from the germline V gene are SGHDN and FVKESK. This CDR3 contains 14 residues. CDR3 protein: CASSHLGQNNKQFF. The CDR3 DNA follows: TGTGCCAGCAGCCACTTGGGACAGAACAATAAGCAGTTCTTC.

A note on this clone: With only one base between it and a far larger clone, this is likely a read error. In the same sample, other DNA sequences code for this CDR3. This chain links TRBV30 with TRBJ1-1; a possible D gene is TRBD1 (6 bases). The CDR3 contains 14 residues. The germline CDR1 and CDR2 sequences are GTSNPN and SVGIG (reference sequence). CDR3 in amino acids: CAWSGQTMNTEALF. CDR3 coding DNA: TGTGCCTGGAGCGGACAGACGATGAACACTGAAGCTCTCTTT.

The rearrangement links TRBV19 to TRBJ1-5; 9 nucleotides match TRBD1. The CDR3 is 14 amino acids. Germline loops: CDR1 LNHDA, CDR2 SQIVND (reference sequence). With 5 bases clipped from V and 5 bases from J, the junction kept 4 bases outside the gene matches. CDR3 loop: CASSLTGGDQPQHF. As DNA, the CDR3 is TGTGCCAGTAGTCTGACAGGGGGGGATCAGCCCCAGCATTTT. Full variable domain (missing parts from reference TRBV19 and TRBJ1-5): DGGITQSPKYLFRKEGQNVTLSCEQNLNHDAMYWYRQDPGQGLRLIYYSQIVNDFQKGDIAEGYSVSREKKESFPLTVTSAQKNPTAFYLCASSLTGGDQPQHFGDGTRLSIL.

The rearrangement links TRBV11-2 to TRBJ2-3, with 14 nucleotides matching TRBD2. This CDR3 has 17 residues. V dropped 1 base and J dropped 0; count of bases not matched to a gene: 0. Germline loops: CDR1 SGHAT, CDR2 FQNNGV. CDR3 sequence (DNA): TGTGCCAGCAGCTTAGGACTAGCGGGAGGGAGCACAGATACGCAGTATTTT. Encoded protein: CASSLGLAGGSTDTQYF.

The chain recombines TRBV6-1 with TRBJ1-4; perhaps TRBD1 as D (5 bases). V was trimmed by 5 bases and J by 3 bases, leaving 10 bases between them. In germline, CDR1 is MNHNS, CDR2 SASEGT. The CDR3 covers 14 residues. CDR3: CASSLTVSNEKLFF. DNA of the CDR3: TGTGCCAGCAGTCTGACAGTCTCTAATGAAAAACTGTTTTTT.

CDR3 DNA: TGCGCCAGCAGCTCGGCACCGGGACTAGCGGGGTTCGAGCAGTACTTC. Translating it yields CASSSAPGLAGFEQYF. The chain has TRBV5-1 and TRBJ2-7; 13 bases line up with TRBD2. J was trimmed by 6 bases and V by 3 bases; bases with no gene match: 9. Per the germline V gene, CDR1 is SGHRS and CDR2 is YFSETQ. The CDR3 covers 16 residues.

The J gene is TRBJ2-1, the V gene TRBV2; tentative D call: TRBD2 (5 bases). Trimming took off 5 bases at V and 4 bases at J, with 12 bases between the two ends. CDR3 length: 14 amino acids. Germline V gene lookup returns CDR1 SNHLY and CDR2 FYNNEI. CDR3 nucleotides: TGTGCCAGCAGTCAACGGACTTTTTACAATGAGCAGTTCTTC. Protein sequence: CASSQRTFYNEQFF. Looking up the rest from reference TRBV2 and TRBJ2-1 gives the full variable domain: EPEVTQTPSHQVTQMGQEVILRCVPISNHLYFYWYRQILGQKVEFLVSFYNNEISEKSEIFDDQFSVERPDGSNFTLKIRSTKLEDSAMYFCASSQRTFYNEQFFGPGTRLTVL.

This clone was observed once. This chain joins TRBV11-1 and TRBJ2-2; 7 bases align to TRBD2. The CDR3 covers 15 residues. In germline, CDR1 is SGHAT, CDR2 FQDESV (reference sequence). Trimming removed 2 bases from V and 6 bases from J; junction bases left unmatched: 6. This CDR3 is CASSLLATSAGELFF. The CDR3, as DNA: TGTGCCAGCAGCTTATTGGCCACTAGCGCCGGGGAGCTGTTTTTT.

Comment on this clone: A single base is all that separates this from a far larger clone, so a read error is likely. This sequence joins TRBV6-1 and TRBJ2-7; perhaps TRBD1 as D (5 bases). The CDR3 runs 13 residues. Trimming pared 8 bases from V and 5 bases from J, leaving 16 bases between. The germline CDR1 and CDR2 sequences are MNHNS and SASEGT. In DNA form, the CDR3 reads TGTGCCAGCTCCTGGACAAGGGTCGACGAGCAGTACTTC. Translation: CASSWTRVDEQYF.

V and J are TRBV5-1 and TRBJ2-2, with D uncertain. The V gene lost 0 bases and the J gene lost 1 base, with 7 bases spanning the gap. CDR1 is SGHRS, CDR2 YFSETQ, per germline. The CDR3 is 15 amino acids. The CDR3 bases are TGCGCCAGCAGCTTGGCCTGGGGGAACACCGGGGAGCTGTTTTTT. Its translation is CASSLAWGNTGELFF.

V is TRBV7-9 and J is TRBJ1-1; D gene ambiguous. CDR1 and CDR2 (germline): SEHNR, FQNEAQ (reference sequence). V was shortened by 6 bases and J by 1 base, with 15 bases between the two germline ends. The CDR3 is made up of 15 amino acids. This chain's CDR3 is CASSQWGGRNTEAFF. In DNA, the CDR3 is TGTGCCAGCAGTCAGTGGGGTGGCAGGAACACTGAAGCTTTCTTT.

This chain links TRBV19 with TRBJ1-5, with D uncertain. CDR3 length: 13 residues. Between the trimmed V and J ends, which lost 5 bases and 5 bases, there was a span of 10 bases. CDR1 LNHDA and CDR2 SQIVND come from the germline V gene (reference sequence). CDR3 in amino acids: CASSQTEDQPQHF. CDR3 nucleotides: TGTGCCAGTAGTCAGACCGAGGATCAGCCCCAGCATTTT. The full variable domain, completed using reference TRBV19 and TRBJ1-5, is DGGITQSPKYLFRKEGQNVTLSCEQNLNHDAMYWYRQDPGQGLRLIYYSQIVNDFQKGDIAEGYSVSREKKESFPLTVTSAQKNPTAFYLCASSQTEDQPQHFGDGTRLSIL.

The chain uses TRBV5-4 and TRBJ1-4; weak D call: TRBD1 (5 bases). Germline V gene lookup returns CDR1 SGHNT and CDR2 YYREEE (reference sequence). V was clipped by 4 bases and J by 3 bases, with 10 bases between them. The CDR3 consists of 14 residues. Written as DNA, the CDR3 is TGTGCCAGCAGCGGGCAGGGAGCTAATGAAAAACTGTTTTTT. Translation: CASSGQGANEKLFF. Variable domain in full (rest from reference TRBV5-4 and TRBJ1-4): ETGVTQSPTHLIKTRGQQVTLRCSSQSGHNTVSWYQQALGQGPQFIFQYYREEENGRGNFPPRFSGLQFPNYSSELNVNALELDDSALYLCASSGQGANEKLFFGSGTQLSVL.

V is TRBV28 and J is TRBJ1-5, with 8 positions matching TRBD1. Germline assignment: CDR1 MDHEN and CDR2 SYDVKM. The CDR3 is 19 residues long. Losses at the gene ends were 5 bases for V and 5 bases for J; bases not matched to a gene: 20. CDR3 sequence: CASSPLPKQGVVRDQPQHF. CDR3 DNA: TGTGCCAGCAGTCCACTACCGAAACAGGGGGTGGTCCGAGATCAGCCCCAGCATTTT.

This clone was observed a few times. The gene calls are TRBV10-3 and TRBJ1-1; 7 bases agree with TRBD1. Trimming took 4 bases from V and 3 from J; bases not matched to a gene: 8. The CDR3 is made up of 15 amino acids. Germline V gene lookup returns CDR1 ENHRY and CDR2 SYGVKD. CDR3 nucleotide sequence: TGTGCCATCAGTGGTCGACAGGGTGCGCACACTGAAGCTTTCTTT. This gives the protein CAISGRQGAHTEAFF.

The rearrangement uses TRBV6-4 and TRBJ2-7, with D unclear. The germline CDR1 and CDR2 sequences are MRHNA and SNTAGT. The CDR3 runs to 14 residues. The V and J ends lost 3 bases and 2 bases respectively, with 11 bases between them. CDR3 protein: CASSEWAGPYEQYF. The CDR3 coding sequence is TGTGCCAGCAGTGAATGGGCAGGACCCTACGAGCAGTACTTC.

V is TRBV15 and J is TRBJ2-2; 10 nucleotides match TRBD2. The trim removed 3 bases at V and 5 bases at J, leaving 12 bases unmatched. The CDR3 consists of 18 residues. CDR1 is LNHNV, CDR2 YYDKDF, per germline (reference sequence). CDR3 protein: CATSSPGESSGSTGELFF. The CDR3 nucleotides read TGTGCCACCAGCAGTCCCGGAGAGTCTAGCGGGAGTACCGGGGAGCTGTTTTTT.

The CDR3 coding sequence is TGTGCCAGCAGCAAACGGGGACTCTACTTC. As protein: CASSKRGLYF. This sequence joins TRBV21-1 and TRBJ2-5; TRBD2 is taken as the D call from the table, unchecked against the DNA. TRBV21-1 is shown as a pseudogene. The CDR3 loop spans 10 amino acids.

Turning to this clone: This likely traces to a read error, being one base from a far larger clone. The V and J genes are TRBV30 and TRBJ2-5; D possibly corresponds to TRBD2 (6 bases). Germline CDR1 reads GTSNPN; CDR2 reads SVGIG (reference sequence). The V and J ends lost 3 bases and 7 bases respectively, with 18 bases between them. The CDR3 is made up of 14 amino acids. For the CDR3, the DNA is TGTGCCTGGAGGTATTGGAGGGCTCGAGGGACCCAGTACTTC. Translation: CAWRYWRARGTQYF.

This clone was counted a single time. This sequence joins TRBV20-1 and TRBJ2-7, with D possibly TRBD2 on 5 matching bases. The V and J ends lost 5 bases and 3 bases respectively, with 8 bases between them. Germline lookup yields CDR1 DFQATT and CDR2 SNEGSKA (reference sequence). The CDR3 runs to 11 residues. CDR3 bases: TGCAGTGCTTTCCGGGGCTACGAGCAGTACTTC. Protein sequence: CSAFRGYEQYF.

The rearrangement joins TRBV7-3 to TRBJ2-2; TRBD1 is a possible D gene (6 bases). Germline CDR1 and CDR2: SGHTA and FQGTGA. V was pared by 5 bases and J by 0 bases, with 10 bases between. The CDR3 contains 15 residues. In DNA form, the CDR3 reads TGTGCCAGCAGCCGACAGGCAGCGAACACCGGGGAGCTGTTTTTT. Protein sequence: CASSRQAANTGELFF.

Concerning this clone: A far larger clone is one nucleotide away, so this likely arose from a read error. The same CDR3 also results from other DNA sequences found in this sample. V usage is TRBV18 and J usage is TRBJ2-5; D possibly corresponds to TRBD2 (6 bases). The CDR3 contains 14 residues. Germline values: CDR1 KGHSH, CDR2 LQKENI. The CDR3 coding sequence is TGCGCCAGCTCTGACAGCGTGGGGGGAGAGACCCAGTACTTC. Translation gives CASSDSVGGETQYF.

The chain is built from TRBV30 and TRBJ2-7, with D perhaps matching TRBD1 (6 bases). The length of the CDR3 is 13 residues. V was trimmed by 2 bases and J by 4 bases, leaving 12 bases between them. The germline CDR1 and CDR2 sequences are GTSNPN and SVGIG (reference sequence). CDR3 DNA sequence: TGTGCCTGGAGTACCGGGACATCTTACGAGCAGTACTTC. This encodes CAWSTGTSYEQYF.